The 6 T cell receptor beta chains below come from one sample, sequenced in a study of T cell changes during pregnancy in multiple sclerosis. Repertoires were generated with immunoSEQ multiplex PCR, while TCRdb's copy carries only in-frame clones and drops some. The table includes 29,000 or so clones, approximately 91% detected once. The sample in question was CD8+ T cells from peripheral blood mononuclear cells, obtained after pregnancy. These receptors were obtained from a female donor with multiple sclerosis, enrolled in a pregnancy study.

V usage is TRBV5-1 and J usage is TRBJ2-2; TRBD2 is a possible D gene (7 bases). This CDR3 spans 16 amino acids. V was trimmed by 0 bases and J by 4 bases, leaving 13 bases between them. In germline, CDR1 is SGHRS, CDR2 YFSETQ. CDR3 protein: CASSLVGGARTGELFF. CDR3 nucleotide sequence: TGCGCCAGCAGCTTGGTAGGGGGGGCGCGCACCGGGGAGCTGTTTTTT.

This chain connects TRBV30 to TRBJ1-2; 9 bases line up with TRBD1. V shed 2 bases, J shed 6 bases, and the junction held 4 bases outside the gene matches. The CDR3 covers 13 residues. The V gene's germline CDR1 is GTSNPN and CDR2 SVGIG (reference sequence). The CDR3 here is CAWSMGQGDGYTF. The CDR3 DNA reads TGTGCCTGGAGTATGGGACAGGGAGATGGCTACACCTTC.

The V gene is TRBV6-1, the J gene TRBJ2-7; 13 positions agree with TRBD2. This CDR3 has 15 residues. Germline CDR1 and CDR2: MNHNS and SASEGT. V lost 5 bases, J lost 5 bases, and 6 bases stayed unmatched. CDR3 nucleotide sequence: TGTGCCAGCAGTCAGGGACTAGCGGGATCCAACGAGCAGTACTTC. This codes for CASSQGLAGSNEQYF.

The V and J genes are TRBV27 and TRBJ2-3, with 8 bases identical to TRBD2. The V and J ends lost 0 bases and 8 bases, in that order; junction bases with no gene match: 7. The CDR3 sequence is 15 residues long. Germline values: CDR1 MNHEY, CDR2 SMNVEV (reference sequence). The CDR3 DNA reads as TGTGCCAGCAGTTTATCGGCGGGAGGAAGCGGTACGCAGTATTTT. It specifies CASSLSAGGSGTQYF.

The J gene is TRBJ2-1, the V gene TRBV27, with 7 nucleotides matching TRBD2. J lost 8 bases, V lost 4 bases, and 14 bases had no gene match. The germline V gene has CDR1 MNHEY and CDR2 SMNVEV (reference sequence). The CDR3 contains 16 residues. CDR3 DNA: TGTGCCAGCAGTTACCTGACTAGCAGTGGGACGGATGAGCAGTTCTTC. Its translation is CASSYLTSSGTDEQFF.

This chain connects TRBV4-1 to TRBJ1-4; the D is unclear. The CDR3 totals 16 residues. Germline V gives CDR1 MGHRA, CDR2 YSYEKL. V was trimmed by 0 bases and J by 3 bases, leaving 11 bases between them. DNA for the CDR3: TGCGCCAGCAGCCAAGATTCAGGTTATCCTAATGAAAAACTGTTTTTT. Protein sequence: CASSQDSGYPNEKLFF.